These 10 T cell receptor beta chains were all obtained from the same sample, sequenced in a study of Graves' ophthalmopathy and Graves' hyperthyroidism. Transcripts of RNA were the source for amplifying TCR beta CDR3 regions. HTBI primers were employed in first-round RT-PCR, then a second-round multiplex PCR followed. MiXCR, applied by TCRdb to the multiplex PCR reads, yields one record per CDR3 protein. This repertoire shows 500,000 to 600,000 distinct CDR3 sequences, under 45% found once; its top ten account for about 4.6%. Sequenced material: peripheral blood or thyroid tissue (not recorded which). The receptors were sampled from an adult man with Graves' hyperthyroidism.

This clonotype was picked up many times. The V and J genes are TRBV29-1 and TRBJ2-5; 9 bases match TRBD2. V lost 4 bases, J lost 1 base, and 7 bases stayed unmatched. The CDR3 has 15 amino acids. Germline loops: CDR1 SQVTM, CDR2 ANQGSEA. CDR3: CSVGPSGRSQETQYF. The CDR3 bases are TGCAGCGTTGGTCCGAGCGGGAGGTCCCAAGAGACCCAGTACTTC.

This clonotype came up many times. The CDR3 here is CASSAGLTGRSYGYTF. The CDR3 DNA is TGTGCCAGCAGCGCCGGCCTGACAGGGAGGAGCTATGGCTACACCTTC. The chain joins TRBV9 to TRBJ1-2; TRBD1 matches at 7 bases. From germline, CDR1 is SGDLS and CDR2 YYNGEE. This CDR3 has 16 amino acids. After removal of 3 bases from V and 4 bases from J, the junction contained 12 bases not matched to a gene.

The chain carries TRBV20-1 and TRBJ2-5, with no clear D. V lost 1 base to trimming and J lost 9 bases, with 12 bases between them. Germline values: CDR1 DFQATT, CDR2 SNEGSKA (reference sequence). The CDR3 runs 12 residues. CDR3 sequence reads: CSARVGSMAQYF. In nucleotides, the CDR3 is TGCAGTGCTAGAGTAGGGTCGATGGCCCAGTACTTC.

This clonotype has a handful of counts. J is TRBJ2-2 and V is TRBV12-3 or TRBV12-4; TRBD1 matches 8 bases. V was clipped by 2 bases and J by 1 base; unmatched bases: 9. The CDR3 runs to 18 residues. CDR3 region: CASSLKQGAPGNTGELFF. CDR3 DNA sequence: TGTGCCAGCAGTTTAAAGCAGGGGGCGCCGGGGAACACCGGGGAGCTGTTTTTT.

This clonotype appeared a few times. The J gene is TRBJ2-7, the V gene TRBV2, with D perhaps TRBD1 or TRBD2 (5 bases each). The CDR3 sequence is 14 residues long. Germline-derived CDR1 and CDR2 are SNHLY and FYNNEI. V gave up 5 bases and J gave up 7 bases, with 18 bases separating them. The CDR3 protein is CASSPGRTYNEQYF. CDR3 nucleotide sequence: TGTGCCAGCAGTCCGGGACGGACCTACAATGAGCAGTACTTC.

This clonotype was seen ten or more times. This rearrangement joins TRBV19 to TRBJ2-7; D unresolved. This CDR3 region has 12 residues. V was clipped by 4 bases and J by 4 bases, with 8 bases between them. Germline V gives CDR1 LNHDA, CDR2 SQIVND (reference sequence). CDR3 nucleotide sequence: TGTGCCAGTAGTACGAGCAGATACGAGCAGTACTTC. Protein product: CASSTSRYEQYF.

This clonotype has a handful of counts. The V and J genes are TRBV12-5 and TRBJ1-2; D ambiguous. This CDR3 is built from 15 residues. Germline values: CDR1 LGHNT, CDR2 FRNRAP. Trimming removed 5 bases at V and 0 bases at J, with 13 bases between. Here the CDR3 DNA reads TGTGCTAGTGGTCCTGACCCCCTAGCTAACTATGGCTACACCTTC. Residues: CASGPDPLANYGYTF. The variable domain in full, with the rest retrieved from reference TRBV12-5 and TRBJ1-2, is DARVTQTPRHKVTEMGQEVTMRCQPILGHNTVFWYRQTMMQGLELLAYFRNRAPLDDSGMPKDRFSAEMPDATLATLKIQPSEPRDSAVYFCASGPDPLANYGYTFGSGTRLTVV.

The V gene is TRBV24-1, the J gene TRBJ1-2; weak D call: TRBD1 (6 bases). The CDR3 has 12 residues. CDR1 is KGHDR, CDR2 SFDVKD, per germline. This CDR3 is CAWGGLGYGYTF. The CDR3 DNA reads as TGTGCGTGGGGGGGCCTTGGCTATGGCTACACCTTC.

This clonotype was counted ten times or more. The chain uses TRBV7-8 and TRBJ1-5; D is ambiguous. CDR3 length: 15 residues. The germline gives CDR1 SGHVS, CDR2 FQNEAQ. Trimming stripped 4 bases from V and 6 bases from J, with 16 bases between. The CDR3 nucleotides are TGTGCCAGCAGCTATTACGCTGACGGAACTCAGCCCCAGCATTTT. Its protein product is CASSYYADGTQPQHF.

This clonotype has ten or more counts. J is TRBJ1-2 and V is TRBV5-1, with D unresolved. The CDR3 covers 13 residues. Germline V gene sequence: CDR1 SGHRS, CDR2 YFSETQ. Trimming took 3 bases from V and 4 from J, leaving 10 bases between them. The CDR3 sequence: CASSSTGSYGYTF. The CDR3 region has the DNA TGCGCCAGCAGCTCAACCGGGAGCTATGGCTACACCTTC.